This T cell receptor beta chain was observed in a study of T cell responses to AZD1222 COVID-19 vaccine. TCRdb's copy holds only in-frame clones and misses some; the assay was immunoSEQ multiplex PCR. The table includes about 180,000 clones, about 88% detected once. The sequence was collected from an adult in good health. The material sequenced was peripheral blood, taken on day 0 of AZD1222 vaccination.

DNA of the CDR3: TGTGCCACCAGTGACCGGGGTTCCACAGATACGCAGTATTTT. This sequence encodes CATSDRGSTDTQYF. This chain connects TRBV24-1 to TRBJ2-3; weak D call: TRBD2 (5 bases). The V gene lost 4 bases and the J gene lost 2 bases, with 9 bases spanning the gap. The CDR3 has 14 amino acids. Germline V gives CDR1 KGHDR, CDR2 SFDVKD.